A single sample is the source of the 25 T cell receptor beta chains below, sequenced in a study of Ad26.COV2.S vaccination and SARS-CoV-2 variants. The repertoire was sequenced with immunoSEQ multiplex PCR; TCRdb's copy has only in-frame clones and lacks some. The table shows about half a million clones, with about nine tenths occurring only once. Indicated treatment: some 20 received Ad26.COV2.S at low or high dose, single or two shots; several received placebo; per-sample allocation not given. Sampling happened 63 days after the first vaccine or placebo injection. The sample was peripheral blood, taken in a trial of Ad26.COV2.S vaccine versus placebo. The receptors here all came from a person aged 18-65 years who received the Ad26.COV2.S COVID-19 vaccine or a placebo.

Comments on this clone: Other DNA sequences in this specimen translate into the identical CDR3. The rearrangement joins TRBV7-9 to TRBJ1-2; the match to TRBD1 covers 7 bases. The V and J ends lost 6 bases and 4 bases, in that order; junction bases with no gene match: 8. CDR1 is SEHNR and CDR2 is FQNEAQ in the germline V gene (reference sequence). CDR3 length: 14 residues. The CDR3 loop reads CASSPTGVGYGYTF. In nucleotides, the CDR3 is TGTGCCAGCAGTCCAACAGGGGTTGGCTATGGCTACACCTTC. Looking up the rest from reference TRBV7-9 and TRBJ1-2 gives the full variable domain: DTGVSQNPRHKITKRGQNVTFRCDPISEHNRLYWYRQTLGQGPEFLTYFQNEAQLEKSRLLSDRFSAERPKGSFSTLEIQRTEQGDSAMYLCASSPTGVGYGYTFGSGTRLTVV.

This clone was recorded only once. The chain carries TRBV9 and TRBJ2-1; no clear D gene. The germline V gene encodes CDR1 SGDLS and CDR2 YYNGEE. The CDR3 consists of 11 residues. V dropped 5 bases and J dropped 11 bases, with 11 bases sitting between them. The CDR3 nucleotides are TGTGCCAGCAGTCCGGGTGCAAAGCAGTTCTTC. Its protein product is CASSPGAKQFF. The full variable domain, rest sourced from reference TRBV9 and TRBJ2-1, is DSGVTQTPKHLITATGQRVTLRCSPRSGDLSVYWYQQSLDQGLQFLIQYYNGEERAKGNILERFSAQQFPDLHSELNLSSLELGDSALYFCASSPGAKQFFGPGTRLTVL.

This chain connects TRBV12-3 or TRBV12-4 to TRBJ1-1; D might be TRBD1 (6 bases). Trimming stripped 7 bases from V and 1 base from J, with 10 bases between. CDR3 length equals 13 residues. CDR3 sequence (DNA): TGTGCCAGCACCGGACAGACGAACACTGAAGCTTTCTTT. It encodes CASTGQTNTEAFF.

The V and J genes are TRBV7-8 and TRBJ1-4, with 7 bases identical to TRBD1. The germline CDR1 and CDR2 sequences are SGHVS and FQNEAQ. The V and J ends lost 5 bases and 7 bases, in that order; junction bases with no gene match: 10. This CDR3 has 15 amino acids. The CDR3 sequence is CASSRAQGGGEKLFF. The CDR3 DNA reads as TGTGCCAGCAGCAGAGCCCAGGGGGGGGGTGAAAAACTGTTTTTT.

The chain links TRBV18 to TRBJ2-3; TRBD1 matches at 9 bases. J lost 7 bases, V lost 0 bases, and 5 bases had no gene match. This CDR3 spans 15 amino acids. Germline-derived CDR1 and CDR2 are KGHSH and LQKENI. The CDR3: CASSPPPGTGNTQYF. The DNA of the CDR3 is TGTGCCAGCTCACCACCTCCCGGGACAGGGAATACGCAGTATTTT.

This clone appeared a few times. The V gene is TRBV19, the J gene TRBJ2-7; D is perhaps TRBD2 (6 bases). Trimming stripped 9 bases from V and 1 base from J, with 10 bases between. The CDR3 sequence is 12 residues long. CDR1 LNHDA and CDR2 SQIVND come from the germline V gene (reference sequence). The CDR3 protein is CASSDYSYEQYF. In DNA, the CDR3 is TGTGCCAGCTCGGACTATTCCTACGAGCAGTACTTC.

J is TRBJ2-1 and V is TRBV29-1; D call uncertain. V dropped 2 bases and J dropped 6 bases, with 8 bases sitting between them. The CDR3 is 12 amino acids. Germline V gene lookup returns CDR1 SQVTM and CDR2 ANQGSEA. The CDR3 DNA sequence: TGCAGCGTTGAAAGAGTGATCAATGAGCAGTTCTTC. This codes for CSVERVINEQFF.

The chain links TRBV10-3 to TRBJ2-7, with D tentatively TRBD1 (5 bases). The CDR3 consists of 15 residues. Trimming pared 1 base from V and 4 bases from J, leaving 14 bases between. The germline CDR1 and CDR2 sequences are ENHRY and SYGVKD. This CDR3 is CAISELDTSTYEQYF. The CDR3 bases are TGTGCCATCAGTGAGTTGGACACTTCGACTTACGAGCAGTACTTC.

The gene calls are TRBV5-8 and TRBJ2-1; a possible D gene is TRBD2 (6 bases). The V gene lost 0 bases and the J gene lost 5 bases, with 18 bases spanning the gap. Germline V gene lookup returns CDR1 SGHTS and CDR2 YDEGEE. The CDR3 runs 17 residues. In DNA form, the CDR3 reads TGTGCCAGCAGCTTGGCCCGGGACCGGGACTCTCACAATGAGCAGTTCTTC. It codes for CASSLARDRDSHNEQFF.

This clone was detected once. This sequence joins TRBV4-1 and TRBJ2-5, with D perhaps matching TRBD1 or TRBD2 (5 bases each). The CDR3 covers 16 residues. The V end was cut by 4 bases, the J end by 3 bases, with 18 bases between. CDR1 and CDR2 (germline): MGHRA, YSYEKL. The CDR3 DNA sequence: TGCGCCAGCAGCCGGGACCTTGGGGCAGTAAAAGAGACCCAGTACTTC. Protein: CASSRDLGAVKETQYF.

The rearrangement joins TRBV6-6 to TRBJ2-7; D possibly matches TRBD1 or TRBD2 (5 bases each). V was cut by 7 bases and J by 6 bases, with 16 bases left in between. Germline CDR1 and CDR2: MNHNY and SVGAGI (reference sequence). This CDR3 spans 13 amino acids. The CDR3 region is CASTDRTRGEQYF. CDR3 nucleotide sequence: TGTGCCAGCACCGACCGGACGAGGGGCGAGCAGTACTTC.

The chain combines TRBV19 with TRBJ1-6; perhaps TRBD1 as D (5 bases). Germline V lookup: CDR1 LNHDA, CDR2 SQIVND (reference sequence). The CDR3 runs to 12 residues. V gave up 9 bases and J gave up 9 bases, with 12 bases separating them. The CDR3 bases are TGTGCCAGCCGGGACCCTCTTTCACCCCTCCACTTT. It codes for CASRDPLSPLHF.

Turning to this clone: Other nucleotide sequences from this sample produce the same CDR3. J is TRBJ2-1 and V is TRBV6-5; D not resolved. CDR1 is MNHEY, CDR2 SVGAGI, per germline. The ends were cut back, 6 bases at V and 3 bases at J, with 3 bases in the middle. The CDR3 has 11 amino acids. The CDR3, as DNA: TGTGCCAGCAGGCACTACAATGAGCAGTTCTTC. Its translation: CASRHYNEQFF.

The rearrangement links TRBV3-1 (or the pseudogene TRBV3-2) to TRBJ2-2, with D hard to call. With 4 bases removed from V and 4 bases from J, the gap between germline ends came to 13 bases. This CDR3 has 15 residues. In germline, CDR1 is LGHDT, CDR2 YNNKEL (reference sequence). CDR3 residues: CASSRRYRSTGELFF. In DNA form, the CDR3 reads TGTGCCAGCAGCCGCCGATATAGAAGCACCGGGGAGCTGTTTTTT.

The chain has TRBV7-2 and TRBJ1-2; no clear D. CDR3 length: 15 residues. Germline CDR1 and CDR2: SGHTA and FQGNSA. The V end lost 3 bases, the J end lost 3 bases, and 14 bases lay between the germline ends. CDR3 region: CASSFMAGLDYGYTF. The CDR3 DNA is TGTGCCAGCAGCTTTATGGCGGGGTTGGACTATGGCTACACCTTC.

This chain connects TRBV15 to TRBJ2-1; D is tentatively TRBD1 or TRBD2 (5 bases each). Germline CDR1 LNHNV, CDR2 YYDKDF (reference sequence). CDR3 length: 15 residues. With 0 bases removed from V and 7 bases from J, the gap between germline ends came to 13 bases. CDR3 sequence: CATSRDLAGPNEQFF. DNA for the CDR3: TGTGCCACCAGCAGAGATCTAGCAGGGCCGAATGAGCAGTTCTTC. Using reference TRBV15 and TRBJ2-1 for the parts outside the CDR3, the full variable domain is DAMVIQNPRYQVTQFGKPVTLSCSQTLNHNVMYWYQQKSSQAPKLLFHYYDKDFNNEADTPDNFQSRRPNTSFCFLDIRSPGLGDTAMYLCATSRDLAGPNEQFFGPGTRLTVL.

The chain employs TRBV28 and TRBJ2-7; D gene ambiguous. CDR1 and CDR2 from the germline V gene are MDHEN and SYDVKM. CDR3 length: 12 amino acids. V gave up 6 bases and J gave up 6 bases, with 12 bases separating them. CDR3 protein: CASRESLREQYF. In DNA form, the CDR3 reads TGTGCCAGCAGGGAGAGTTTGCGCGAGCAGTACTTC.

The CDR3 nucleotides read TGTGCCAGCAGCTTGGGAATGGGGATAAATGAAGCTTTCTTT. This codes for CASSLGMGINEAFF. V and J are TRBV5-6 and TRBJ1-1; D is unresolved. CDR3 size: 14 residues. Germline CDR1 reads SGHDT; CDR2 reads YYEEEE. Trimming left V 0 bases short and J 7 bases short, with 13 bases between.

V usage is TRBV27 and J usage is TRBJ2-7, with a weak D call TRBD1 (5 bases). The CDR3 is 13 residues long. Trimming stripped 6 bases from V and 3 bases from J, with 12 bases between. Germline lookup yields CDR1 MNHEY and CDR2 SMNVEV (reference sequence). The CDR3 region is CASRPLTGYEQYF. The DNA for the CDR3 is TGTGCCAGCAGACCCCTAACAGGCTACGAGCAGTACTTC.

This clone was observed a single time. The CDR3 region is CASSRDRNEQFF. For the CDR3, the DNA is TGTGCCAGCAGCCGAGACCGTAATGAGCAGTTCTTC. The gene calls are TRBV11-2 and TRBJ2-1; D remains unclear. Trimming left V 5 bases short and J 7 bases short, with 9 bases between. Germline values: CDR1 SGHAT, CDR2 FQNNGV. The CDR3 length is 12 residues.

This clone was found once. The chain recombines TRBV18 with TRBJ2-1, with 8 positions matching TRBD2. CDR1 is KGHSH and CDR2 is LQKENI in the germline V gene. Unmatched junction bases numbered 15, after V lost 4 bases and J lost 1 base. The CDR3 spans 19 residues. DNA of the CDR3: TGTGCCAGCTCACTCGGTATTAGCGGGATCGGGTTATCCTACAATGAGCAGTTCTTC. Translated, it gives CASSLGISGIGLSYNEQFF.

The chain joins TRBV25-1 to TRBJ2-7; 9 positions match TRBD2. Germline lookup yields CDR1 MGHDK and CDR2 SYGVNS. CDR3 size: 15 residues. Germline trimming cut 5 bases from V and 4 bases from J; bases unmatched to any gene: 9. The CDR3 DNA is TGTGCCAGCAGTTCAATTAGCGGGAGTATGTACGAGCAGTACTTC. Residues: CASSSISGSMYEQYF.

This sequence joins TRBV11-2 and TRBJ1-1; D perhaps matches TRBD1 (5 bases). The CDR3 length is 19 residues. V was cut by 1 base and J by 0 bases, with 21 bases left in between. CDR1 is SGHAT, CDR2 FQNNGV, per germline. CDR3 nucleotide sequence: TGTGCCAGCAGCTTAGGACGCGGGGGGGGAGAGAAAATGAACACTGAAGCTTTCTTT. This sequence encodes CASSLGRGGGEKMNTEAFF. The full variable domain, rest sourced from reference TRBV11-2 and TRBJ1-1, is EAGVAQSPRYKIIEKRQSVAFWCNPISGHATLYWYQQILGQGPKLLIQFQNNGVVDDSQLPKDRFSAERLKGVDSTLKIQPAKLEDSAVYLCASSLGRGGGEKMNTEAFFGQGTRLTVV.

This chain uses TRBV5-6 with TRBJ1-2; a weak D match, TRBD1 (5 bases). Looked up from germline, CDR1 is SGHDT and CDR2 is YYEEEE. V dropped 0 bases and J dropped 2 bases, with 8 bases sitting between them. The CDR3 is made up of 14 amino acids. CDR3 in amino acids: CASSLGGPNYGYTF. In nucleotides, the CDR3 is TGTGCCAGCAGCTTGGGGGGACCGAACTATGGCTACACCTTC.

The chain recombines TRBV7-8 with TRBJ2-1; 11 bases fit TRBD2. The CDR3 has 17 amino acids. V shed 0 bases, J shed 5 bases, and the junction held 6 bases outside the gene matches. The germline CDR1 and CDR2 sequences are SGHVS and FQNEAQ. The CDR3 DNA reads as TGTGCCAGCAGCTTAGCGGCTAGCGGGAGGTATAACAATGAGCAGTTCTTC. Translation gives CASSLAASGRYNNEQFF.